The clone carrying this T cell receptor beta chain was detected a few times. This sample is drawn from a study of T cell repertoires in cytomegalovirus infection. Study at large: Matching HLA type and CMV infection were both indicated by public TCR beta signatures.

TCRdb passed the reads through MiXCR, listing each CDR3 protein once. The table lists approximately 630,000 distinct CDR3 sequences, 20% to 25% of them singletons. This CDR3 is built from 14 residues. Trimming took 0 bases from V and 11 from J, leaving 14 bases between them. CDR1 and CDR2 (germline): MGHDK, SYGVNS. The source material was CD8+ T cells from PBMCs. The receptor's source is a human donor in good health (CMV status not recorded). Some clones in this sample may be carry-over from other donors' samples. The chain employs TRBV25-1 and TRBJ1-3; a possible D gene is TRBD1 (6 bases). The CDR3 here is CASSEYLQGHPIYF. The CDR3 DNA follows: TGTGCCAGCAGTGAATATTTGCAGGGGCACCCCATATATTTT. The entire variable domain, with the rest obtained from reference TRBV25-1 and TRBJ1-3, is as follows: EADIYQTPRYLVIGTGKKITLECSQTMGHDKMYWYQQDPGMELHLIHYSYGVNSTEKGDLSSESTVSRIRTEHFPLTLESARPSHTSQYLCASSEYLQGHPIYFGEGSWLTVV.